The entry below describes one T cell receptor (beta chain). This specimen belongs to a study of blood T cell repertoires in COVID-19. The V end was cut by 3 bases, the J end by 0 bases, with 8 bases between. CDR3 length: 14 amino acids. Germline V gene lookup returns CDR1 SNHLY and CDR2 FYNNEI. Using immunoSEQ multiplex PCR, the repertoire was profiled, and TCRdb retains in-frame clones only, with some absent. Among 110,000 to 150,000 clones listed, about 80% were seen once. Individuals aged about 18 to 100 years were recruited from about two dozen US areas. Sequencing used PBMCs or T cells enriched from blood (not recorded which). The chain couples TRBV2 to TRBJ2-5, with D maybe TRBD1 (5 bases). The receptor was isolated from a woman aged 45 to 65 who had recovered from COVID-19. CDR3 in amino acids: CASSETENQETQYF. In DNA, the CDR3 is TGTGCCAGCAGTGAGACAGAAAACCAAGAGACCCAGTACTTC.